Each of the 29 T cell receptor beta chains below was sequenced from the same sample in a study of blood T cell repertoires in COVID-19. Sequencing used immunoSEQ multiplex PCR; TCRdb keeps in-frame clones, though not all of them. The data show 180,000 or so clones, with 85% seen just once and roughly 8.2% held by the top ten. Sequences were obtained from peripheral blood. The source of these receptors is a woman aged 60-75 years with acute or convalescent COVID-19.

The chain has TRBV5-1 and TRBJ2-3; 7 bases match TRBD2. The germline V gene encodes CDR1 SGHRS and CDR2 YFSETQ. The CDR3 is 15 amino acids. Trimming removed 3 bases from V and 6 bases from J; junction bases left unmatched: 10. CDR3 region: CASSSGAGVKDTQYF. The CDR3 DNA reads as TGCGCCAGCAGCTCCGGGGCGGGAGTCAAGGATACGCAGTATTTT. Full variable domain (missing parts from reference TRBV5-1 and TRBJ2-3): KAGVTQTPRYLIKTRGQQVTLSCSPISGHRSVSWYQQTPGQGLQFLFEYFSETQRNKGNFPGRFSGRQFSNSRSEMNVSTLELGDSALYLCASSSGAGVKDTQYFGPGTRLTVL.

The chain uses TRBV29-1 and TRBJ1-1; maybe TRBD1 (6 bases). V lost 2 bases and J 1 base, leaving 14 bases between the germline ends. Germline loops: CDR1 SQVTM, CDR2 ANQGSEA. The CDR3 length is 15 residues. The CDR3 is CSVEPPGAPNTEAFF. As DNA, the CDR3 is TGCAGCGTTGAACCCCCAGGGGCCCCGAACACTGAAGCTTTCTTT.

The genes are TRBV10-3 and TRBJ2-1; 9 positions match TRBD2. V shed 0 bases, J shed 2 bases, and the junction held 2 bases outside the gene matches. Germline V lookup: CDR1 ENHRY, CDR2 SYGVKD. This CDR3 comprises 16 residues. The CDR3 DNA reads as TGTGCCATCAGTGAGTCAGTAGCGGGAGCCTACAATGAGCAGTTCTTC. Encoded protein: CAISESVAGAYNEQFF.

This chain links TRBV7-8 with TRBJ1-5; 8 positions agree with TRBD1. The CDR3 consists of 13 residues. Germline CDR1 SGHVS, CDR2 FQNEAQ. V lost 5 bases and J lost 7; bases outside the gene matches: 4. The chain's CDR3 is CASSQDRAQPQHF. DNA of the CDR3: TGTGCCAGCAGCCAGGACAGGGCGCAGCCCCAGCATTTT.

This chain uses TRBV10-3 with TRBJ2-5; D is possibly TRBD1 (6 bases). This CDR3 region has 15 residues. In germline, CDR1 is ENHRY, CDR2 SYGVKD. Trimming cost V 2 bases and J 5 bases, with 15 bases left between them. The CDR3: CAISERTGLGETQYF. The CDR3 nucleotides read TGTGCCATCAGTGAGCGAACAGGGTTAGGGGAGACCCAGTACTTC.

The chain has TRBV27 and TRBJ2-7; 7 nucleotides match TRBD2. The V gene's germline CDR1 is MNHEY and CDR2 SMNVEV (reference sequence). After removal of 6 bases from V and 6 bases from J, the junction contained 11 bases not matched to a gene. The CDR3 spans 14 residues. Written as DNA, the CDR3 is TGTGCCAGCAGATCCACTAGCGACCTCGCCGAGCAGTACTTC. It codes for CASRSTSDLAEQYF.

The chain couples TRBV6-1 to TRBJ2-1; D perhaps matches TRBD1 (5 bases). V lost 1 base, J lost 7 bases, and 17 bases lay in between. CDR3 size: 16 residues. In germline, CDR1 is MNHNS, CDR2 SASEGT. CDR3 nucleotides: TGTGCCAGCAGTGAAGTAGGATTAGGGGTGGGGAATGAGCAGTTCTTC. Amino acid sequence: CASSEVGLGVGNEQFF.

V usage is TRBV28 and J usage is TRBJ2-7; 9 bases are shared with TRBD2. After removal of 6 bases from V and 1 base from J, the junction contained 19 bases not matched to a gene. Germline CDR1 and CDR2: MDHEN and SYDVKM. The CDR3 is made up of 19 amino acids. The CDR3 reads CASSSTPSSGTSFSYEQYF. The CDR3 DNA sequence: TGTGCCAGCAGCTCAACACCTTCTTCCGGGACTAGCTTTTCCTACGAGCAGTACTTC.

V gene TRBV18 combines with J gene TRBJ1-3; 9 bases agree with TRBD1. Unmatched junction bases numbered 5, after V lost 6 bases and J lost 2 bases. This CDR3 region has 15 residues. Germline loops: CDR1 KGHSH, CDR2 LQKENI. CDR3 in amino acids: CASSPDRGAGNTIYF. In DNA, the CDR3 is TGTGCCAGCTCCCCGGACAGGGGAGCTGGAAACACCATATATTTT.

This chain joins TRBV28 and TRBJ1-1; D is undetermined. Trimming stripped 3 bases from V and 1 base from J, with 6 bases between. CDR1 is MDHEN, CDR2 SYDVKM, per germline. The CDR3 contains 13 residues. The CDR3 sequence is CASSFRANTEAFF. CDR3 in DNA: TGTGCCAGCAGTTTTCGAGCGAACACTGAAGCTTTCTTT. Complete variable domain (other parts from reference TRBV28 and TRBJ1-1): DVKVTQSSRYLVKRTGEKVFLECVQDMDHENMFWYRQDPGLGLRLIYFSYDVKMKEKGDIPEGYSVSREKKERFSLILESASTNQTSMYLCASSFRANTEAFFGQGTRLTVV.

This clone was detected only a few times. The chain carries TRBV5-1 and TRBJ2-1; 7 positions agree with TRBD2. Per germline, CDR1 SGHRS and CDR2 YFSETQ. The CDR3 is 14 residues long. V shed 2 bases, J shed 8 bases, and the junction held 7 bases outside the gene matches. CDR3 sequence reads: CASSFAGDEDEQFF. CDR3 nucleotides: TGCGCCAGCAGCTTTGCGGGAGACGAGGATGAGCAGTTCTTC.

This clone was counted a single time. The rearrangement uses TRBV5-5 and TRBJ2-6, with TRBD2 matching over 11 bases. The CDR3 covers 17 residues. The V gene's germline CDR1 is SGHKS and CDR2 YYEKEE (reference sequence). Losses at the gene ends were 1 base for V and 6 bases for J; bases not matched to a gene: 6. The CDR3 region has the DNA TGTGCCAGCAGCTTGCGACTAGCGGGAAGTGTGGCCAACGTCCTGACTTTC. Its translation is CASSLRLAGSVANVLTF.

This chain connects TRBV28 to TRBJ2-7, with 10 bases identical to TRBD2. This CDR3 region has 15 residues. J gave up 1 base and V 4 bases, and 4 bases lay outside the gene matches. The germline CDR1 and CDR2 sequences are MDHEN and SYDVKM. Here the CDR3 DNA reads TGTGCCAGCAGTTCAGAACTAGCGGGGTCCTACGAGCAGTACTTC. Its protein product is CASSSELAGSYEQYF.

The V gene is TRBV6-5, the J gene TRBJ2-1; D is undetermined. From germline, CDR1 is MNHEY and CDR2 SVGAGI. V was cut by 0 bases and J by 0 bases, with 9 bases left in between. There are 16 residues in the CDR3. The CDR3 loop reads CASSYSPASSYNEQFF. The CDR3 nucleotides are TGTGCCAGCAGTTACTCACCAGCTAGCTCCTACAATGAGCAGTTCTTC.

This sequence joins TRBV5-1 and TRBJ2-1; 10 nucleotides line up with TRBD2. This CDR3 is built from 18 residues. Per the germline V gene, CDR1 is SGHRS and CDR2 is YFSETQ. The junction had 13 bases not matched to a gene; V was cut back by 2 bases and J by 5 bases. The CDR3 reads CASSLFLFGTSEDNEQFF. As DNA, the CDR3 is TGCGCCAGCAGCTTATTCCTCTTCGGGACTAGCGAGGACAATGAGCAGTTCTTC.

The chain recombines TRBV7-9 with TRBJ2-2, with TRBD2 matching 10 bases. This CDR3 is 15 amino acids long. Germline V gives CDR1 SEHNR, CDR2 FQNEAQ (reference sequence). V trimming: 6 bases; J trimming: 1 base; junction bases outside the gene matches: 2. The CDR3, as DNA: TGTGCCAGCAGACCTAGCGGGGGGAACACCGGGGAGCTGTTTTTT. Amino acids: CASRPSGGNTGELFF. Using reference TRBV7-9 and TRBJ2-2 for the parts outside the CDR3, the full variable domain is DTGVSQNPRHKITKRGQNVTFRCDPISEHNRLYWYRQTLGQGPEFLTYFQNEAQLEKSRLLSDRFSAERPKGSFSTLEIQRTEQGDSAMYLCASRPSGGNTGELFFGEGSRLTVL.

The chain recombines TRBV7-9 with TRBJ1-1; 7 bases map to TRBD1. The CDR3 runs 14 residues. With V trimmed by 4 bases and J by 8 bases, 10 bases remained unmatched. Germline V gives CDR1 SEHNR, CDR2 FQNEAQ (reference sequence). The CDR3 DNA reads as TGTGCCAGCAGCTCGGACAGGTGGACCGTAGAAGCTTTCTTT. Translated, it gives CASSSDRWTVEAFF.

In its sample, this clone was seen once. The chain carries TRBV11-2 and TRBJ2-1; D perhaps matches TRBD2 (6 bases). The CDR3 consists of 15 residues. Germline-derived CDR1 and CDR2 are SGHAT and FQNNGV. The V end was cut by 6 bases, the J end by 8 bases, with 20 bases between. DNA of the CDR3: TGTGCCAGCAGAGCAACTAGCTTCGCAGGCGATGAGCAGTTCTTC. Protein sequence: CASRATSFAGDEQFF.

This clone was observed a single time. The rearrangement links TRBV2 to TRBJ2-7; 8 positions match TRBD2. Trimming at V came to 10 bases and at J to 5 bases, leaving 13 bases not matched to a gene. The germline V gene has CDR1 SNHLY and CDR2 FYNNEI. The CDR3 spans 14 residues. This chain's CDR3 is CATSPRGLVDEQYF. Here the CDR3 DNA reads TGTGCCACCTCCCCCCGGGGACTAGTCGACGAGCAGTACTTC.

The rearrangement joins TRBV15 to TRBJ2-2, with a weak D call TRBD1 (6 bases). CDR1 LNHNV and CDR2 YYDKDF come from the germline V gene (reference sequence). V lost 5 bases and J 1 base, leaving 14 bases between the germline ends. The CDR3 length is 16 residues. CDR3 in amino acids: CATSRTGIGNTGELFF. CDR3 coding DNA: TGTGCCACCAGCCGTACAGGGATTGGGAACACCGGGGAGCTGTTTTTT. Based on the CDR3 plus reference TRBV15 and TRBJ2-2, the full variable domain is DAMVIQNPRYQVTQFGKPVTLSCSQTLNHNVMYWYQQKSSQAPKLLFHYYDKDFNNEADTPDNFQSRRPNTSFCFLDIRSPGLGDTAMYLCATSRTGIGNTGELFFGEGSRLTVL.

This clone was observed a handful of times. The V call is TRBV19, the J call TRBJ1-5, with 8 bases that match TRBD1. The CDR3 is made up of 16 amino acids. V dropped 3 bases and J dropped 5; count of bases not matched to a gene: 9. Germline lookup yields CDR1 LNHDA and CDR2 SQIVND (reference sequence). CDR3 residues: CASSISKDRDHQPQHF. The CDR3, as DNA: TGTGCCAGTAGTATCTCCAAGGACAGGGATCATCAGCCCCAGCATTTT.

The CDR3 DNA sequence: TGTGCCAGCAGTTCGGGACAGAACACTGAAGCTTTCTTT. This translates into CASSSGQNTEAFF. J is TRBJ1-1 and V is TRBV28; TRBD1 might be the D (6 bases). V was shortened by 4 bases and J by 1 base, with 7 bases between the two germline ends. This CDR3 spans 13 amino acids. CDR1 and CDR2 (germline): MDHEN, SYDVKM.

The V gene is TRBV12-3 or TRBV12-4, the J gene TRBJ1-2; 7 nucleotides match TRBD1. The CDR3 runs to 12 residues. V gave up 4 bases and J gave up 6 bases; unmatched junction bases: 2. CDR3: CASSSTGHGYTF. The DNA for the CDR3 is TGTGCCAGCAGTTCGACAGGGCATGGCTACACCTTC.

This chain joins TRBV2 and TRBJ1-5; 9 bases agree with TRBD1. V was clipped by 7 bases and J by 1 base; unmatched bases: 17. Germline values: CDR1 SNHLY, CDR2 FYNNEI. This CDR3 comprises 19 residues. The CDR3 sequence is CASTPGFGTGRSSNQPQHF. As DNA, the CDR3 is TGTGCCAGCACCCCCGGTTTTGGGACAGGGAGGAGCAGCAATCAGCCCCAGCATTTT.

Only a few counts were recorded for this clone. This rearrangement joins TRBV18 to TRBJ1-1; 9 bases align to TRBD1. The CDR3 contains 12 residues. CDR1 is KGHSH, CDR2 LQKENI, per germline. With V trimmed by 5 bases and J by 5 bases, 0 bases remained unmatched. CDR3 nucleotide sequence: TGTGCCAGCTCAGGGACAGGGACTGAAGCTTTCTTT. Its protein is CASSGTGTEAFF.

V is TRBV18 and J is TRBJ1-5; D is ambiguous. V lost 2 bases, J lost 3 bases, and 8 bases lay in between. Germline V gives CDR1 KGHSH, CDR2 LQKENI. CDR3 length: 14 amino acids. CDR3 protein: CASSPNENNQPQHF. The DNA for the CDR3 is TGTGCCAGCTCACCAAACGAGAACAATCAGCCCCAGCATTTT.

The chain links TRBV10-3 to TRBJ2-2; D perhaps matches TRBD2 (6 bases). The CDR3 runs 14 residues. V was trimmed by 4 bases and J by 9 bases, leaving 15 bases between them. The germline CDR1 and CDR2 sequences are ENHRY and SYGVKD. The CDR3 protein is CAISAGREARELFF. Here the CDR3 DNA reads TGTGCCATCAGTGCAGGCAGGGAGGCGAGGGAGCTGTTTTTT.

This chain links TRBV4-1 with TRBJ1-3, with a tentative D call TRBD1 (5 bases). CDR1 MGHRA and CDR2 YSYEKL come from the germline V gene. The V end was cut by 0 bases, the J end by 5 bases, with 23 bases between. The CDR3 spans 19 residues. The CDR3 region is CASSQDPIRLRQMRNTIYF. The CDR3, as DNA: TGCGCCAGCAGCCAAGATCCCATCCGATTAAGACAGATGAGAAACACCATATATTTT.

This chain uses TRBV10-3 with TRBJ1-2; D call uncertain. The germline V gene has CDR1 ENHRY and CDR2 SYGVKD. With 7 bases removed from V and 4 bases from J, the gap between germline ends came to 13 bases. This CDR3 contains 13 residues. The CDR3 DNA sequence: TGTGCCATCACCTCCCTGGGAGTCTATGGCTACACCTTC. It yields the protein CAITSLGVYGYTF.